A single sample gave rise to the 11 T cell receptor beta chains below, sequenced in a study of T cell responses to AZD1222 COVID-19 vaccine. Libraries were prepared by immunoSEQ multiplex PCR; TCRdb keeps only in-frame clonotypes and omits some of them. The sample lists 90,000 to 130,000 clones; about 86% were seen once. The source material was peripheral blood, sampled on day 0 of AZD1222 vaccination. The source of these receptors is an adult in good health.

The chain employs TRBV28 and TRBJ2-7, with TRBD2 as a possible D gene (6 bases). Germline CDR1 MDHEN, CDR2 SYDVKM. The CDR3 totals 12 residues. The ends were cut back, 8 bases at V and 2 bases at J, with 10 bases in the middle. The CDR3 spells CASRGGTYEQYF. The CDR3 nucleotides are TGTGCCAGCCGTGGGGGGACCTACGAGCAGTACTTC. Drawing the rest from reference TRBV28 and TRBJ2-7, the complete variable domain is DVKVTQSSRYLVKRTGEKVFLECVQDMDHENMFWYRQDPGLGLRLIYFSYDVKMKEKGDIPEGYSVSREKKERFSLILESASTNQTSMYLCASRGGTYEQYFGPGTRLTVT.

This clone was picked up a small number of times. J is TRBJ1-1 and V is TRBV28; D is undetermined. The CDR3 contains 13 residues. With 0 bases removed from V and 1 base from J, the gap between germline ends came to 3 bases. CDR1 and CDR2 (germline): MDHEN, SYDVKM. The CDR3 reads CASSLWGNTEAFF. In DNA, the CDR3 is TGTGCCAGCAGTTTATGGGGGAACACTGAAGCTTTCTTT.

The CDR3: CSVGWTGGHQETQYF. The CDR3 DNA sequence: TGCAGCGTGGGTTGGACCGGGGGCCACCAAGAGACCCAGTACTTC. J is TRBJ2-5 and V is TRBV29-1; D possibly matches TRBD1 or TRBD2 (6 bases each). This CDR3 region has 15 residues. V lost 6 bases and J 0 bases, leaving 17 bases between the germline ends. CDR1 is SQVTM, CDR2 ANQGSEA, per germline.

V and J are TRBV11-2 and TRBJ1-2; no definite D call. The CDR3 extends over 12 amino acids. Trimming shortened V by 0 bases and J by 6 bases, and 5 bases separated the two germline ends. CDR1 is SGHAT and CDR2 is FQNNGV in the germline V gene. The CDR3 loop is CASSLEGNGYTF. The CDR3 DNA sequence: TGTGCCAGCAGCTTAGAAGGGAATGGCTACACCTTC. Full variable domain (remainder filled in from reference TRBV11-2 and TRBJ1-2): EAGVAQSPRYKIIEKRQSVAFWCNPISGHATLYWYQQILGQGPKLLIQFQNNGVVDDSQLPKDRFSAERLKGVDSTLKIQPAKLEDSAVYLCASSLEGNGYTFGSGTRLTVV.

This chain connects TRBV18 to TRBJ2-2, with TRBD1 matching 8 bases. J gave up 0 bases and V 3 bases, and 12 bases lay outside the gene matches. CDR3 size: 19 residues. Germline assignment: CDR1 KGHSH and CDR2 LQKENI. The CDR3 loop reads CASSPAFGTGSSNTGELFF. The CDR3 coding sequence is TGTGCCAGCTCACCGGCTTTTGGGACAGGCTCATCGAACACCGGGGAGCTGTTTTTT. Full variable domain (outside the CDR3, taken from reference TRBV18 and TRBJ2-2): NAGVMQNPRHLVRRRGQEARLRCSPMKGHSHVYWYRQLPEEGLKFMVYLQKENIIDESGMPKERFSAEFPKEGPSILRIQQVVRGDSAAYFCASSPAFGTGSSNTGELFFGEGSRLTVL.

The CDR3 coding sequence is TGTGCCAGCAACCCGATGACAGACTCTGGAAACACCATATATTTT. Protein sequence: CASNPMTDSGNTIYF. The chain combines TRBV28 with TRBJ1-3, with a weak D call TRBD1 (5 bases). V was trimmed by 7 bases and J by 0 bases, leaving 13 bases between them. This CDR3 spans 15 amino acids. The germline CDR1 and CDR2 sequences are MDHEN and SYDVKM. Filled out from reference TRBV28 and TRBJ1-3, the complete variable domain reads DVKVTQSSRYLVKRTGEKVFLECVQDMDHENMFWYRQDPGLGLRLIYFSYDVKMKEKGDIPEGYSVSREKKERFSLILESASTNQTSMYLCASNPMTDSGNTIYFGEGSWLTVV.

The gene calls are TRBV6-5 and TRBJ2-1; D remains unclear. This CDR3 comprises 11 residues. Germline assignment: CDR1 MNHEY and CDR2 SVGAGI. Trimming pared 6 bases from V and 7 bases from J, leaving 7 bases between. The CDR3 region has the DNA TGTGCCAGCAGCACATGGAATGAGCAGTTCTTC. Protein product: CASSTWNEQFF.

The V gene is TRBV7-8, the J gene TRBJ1-2, with D hard to call. V lost 0 bases and J 1 base, leaving 9 bases between the germline ends. The CDR3 covers 15 residues. Germline values: CDR1 SGHVS, CDR2 FQNEAQ. The CDR3 bases are TGTGCCAGCAGCTTAGCCCAGGCCGATAACTATGGCTACACCTTC. It is translated as CASSLAQADNYGYTF.

This sequence joins TRBV3-1 (or the pseudogene TRBV3-2) and TRBJ1-2, with D maybe TRBD1 (5 bases). Per germline, CDR1 LGHDT and CDR2 YNNKEL (reference sequence). This CDR3 region has 13 residues. The ends were cut back, 4 bases at V and 8 bases at J, with 14 bases in the middle. CDR3 sequence (DNA): TGTGCCAGCAGCCCCCCTTGGGCAGGGGGCTACACCTTC. Translated, it gives CASSPPWAGGYTF.

The chain employs TRBV25-1 and TRBJ1-2; a possible D gene is TRBD1 (5 bases). CDR3 length: 14 residues. V was clipped by 5 bases and J by 0 bases, with 10 bases between them. CDR1 is MGHDK and CDR2 is SYGVNS in the germline V gene. CDR3 nucleotide sequence: TGTGCCAGCAGTCTTCAGGGCCCTAACTATGGCTACACCTTC. As protein: CASSLQGPNYGYTF.

The rearrangement links TRBV18 to TRBJ2-3; TRBD1 matches at 8 bases. This CDR3 has 14 amino acids. V shed 6 bases, J shed 2 bases, and the junction held 4 bases outside the gene matches. The V gene's germline CDR1 is KGHSH and CDR2 LQKENI. The CDR3 DNA sequence: TGTGCCAGCTCCCAGGACAGGGTCACAGATACGCAGTATTTT. It codes for CASSQDRVTDTQYF.